The 5 T cell receptor beta chains below come from one sample, sequenced in a study of read filtering for tumor transcriptome and immune sequencing. This library used about 360 ng RNA and molecular barcoded adaptors spanning alpha/delta and beta/gamma chains. TCRdb recomputed calls from the reads with MiXCR, one row per CDR3 protein. Of about 54,000 distinct CDR3 sequences in the sample, 12% were seen once. Sequenced material: a population of CD138-negative cells sorted from bone marrow. The origin of the receptors is a donor at least 40 years old with multiple myeloma.

There are a few counts of this clonotype. This is likely a read error, given that the CDR3 carries no conserved phenylalanine or tryptophan at its end. The chain carries TRBV6-1 and TRBJ1-6; D is unclear. Germline V gives CDR1 MNHNS, CDR2 SASEGT. This CDR3 comprises 14 residues. V lost 6 bases, J lost 2 bases, and 8 bases lay in between. In DNA form, the CDR3 reads TGTGCCAGCAGCTCGGGCCCCTATAATTCACCCCTCCACCTT. Translating it yields CASSSGPYNSPLHL.

This clonotype was seen repeatedly, ten times or more. The V gene is TRBV13, the J gene TRBJ1-1; D unresolved. Deletions cut 5 bases from V and 3 bases from J, with 13 bases between. Germline V gene data show CDR1 as PRHDT and CDR2 as FYEKMQ (reference sequence). This CDR3 is built from 14 residues. The DNA for the CDR3 is TGTGCCAGCAGCACCGGGTTGGGAGACACTGAAGCTTTCTTT. Translated, it gives CASSTGLGDTEAFF.

There are many counts of this clonotype. The gene calls are TRBV6-5 and TRBJ2-7; TRBD1 aligns across 11 bases. With 8 bases clipped from V and 4 bases from J, the junction kept 4 bases outside the gene matches. CDR3 length: 13 amino acids. Germline CDR1 reads MNHEY; CDR2 reads SVGAGI. In DNA, the CDR3 is TGTGCCAGCTCCCGGGACAGGGGGTACGAGCAGTACTTC. It encodes CASSRDRGYEQYF.

This clonotype has a count of ten or more. This chain joins TRBV6-6 and TRBJ2-1; D gene uncertain. From germline, CDR1 is MNHNY and CDR2 SVGAGI (reference sequence). Trimming pared 5 bases from V and 0 bases from J, leaving 14 bases between. This CDR3 comprises 16 residues. The CDR3: CASSQSGKSSYNEQFF. The CDR3 coding sequence is TGTGCCAGCAGTCAATCCGGAAAGAGCTCCTACAATGAGCAGTTCTTC.

Comment on this clonotype: One end of the junction does not line up with germline, which may come from a read error. The chain has TRBV18 and TRBJ1-3; possibly TRBD1 for D (5 bases). The CDR3 runs to 20 residues. Germline CDR1 KGHSH, CDR2 LQKENI. Written as DNA, the CDR3 is TGTGCCGGCTCAACCCGCTACGTCGACCGGGACGGCCTAAGACGAAACACCATATATTTT. This codes for CAGSTRYVDRDGLRRNTIYF.